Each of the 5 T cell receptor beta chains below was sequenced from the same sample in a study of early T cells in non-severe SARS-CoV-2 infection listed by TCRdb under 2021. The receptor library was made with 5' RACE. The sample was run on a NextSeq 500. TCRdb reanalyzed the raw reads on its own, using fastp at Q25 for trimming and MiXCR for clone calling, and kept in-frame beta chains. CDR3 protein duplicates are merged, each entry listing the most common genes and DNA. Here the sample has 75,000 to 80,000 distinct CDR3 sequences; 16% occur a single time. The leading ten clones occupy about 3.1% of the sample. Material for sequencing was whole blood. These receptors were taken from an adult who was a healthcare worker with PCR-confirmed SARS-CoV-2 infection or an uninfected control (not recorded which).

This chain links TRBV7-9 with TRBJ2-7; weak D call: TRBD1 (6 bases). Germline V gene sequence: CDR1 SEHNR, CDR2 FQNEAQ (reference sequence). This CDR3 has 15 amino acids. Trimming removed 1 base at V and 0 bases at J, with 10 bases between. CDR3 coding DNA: TGTGCCAGCAGCTTAGGTGGGGGCTTCTCCTACGAGCAGTACTTC. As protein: CASSLGGGFSYEQYF.

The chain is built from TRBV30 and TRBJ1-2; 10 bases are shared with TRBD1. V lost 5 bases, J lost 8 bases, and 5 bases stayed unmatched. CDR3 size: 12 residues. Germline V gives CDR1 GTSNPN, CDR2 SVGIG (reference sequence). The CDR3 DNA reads TGTGCCTGGTGGGGACAGGGGAGCGGCTACACCTTC. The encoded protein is CAWWGQGSGYTF.

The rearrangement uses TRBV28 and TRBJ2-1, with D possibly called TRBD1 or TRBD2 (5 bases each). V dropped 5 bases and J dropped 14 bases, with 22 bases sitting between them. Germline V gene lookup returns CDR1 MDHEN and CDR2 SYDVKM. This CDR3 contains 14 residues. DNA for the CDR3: TGTGCCAGCAGTCGATCACGTCCGGGGCCCTCCGAGTTCTTC. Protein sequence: CASSRSRPGPSEFF.

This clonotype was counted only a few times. The CDR3 nucleotides are TGTGCCAGCAGTTTAGCCGGACAGCCCAAACAAGAGACCCAGTACTTC. The encoded protein is CASSLAGQPKQETQYF. V usage is TRBV12-3 or TRBV12-4 and J usage is TRBJ2-5; a possible D gene is TRBD1 (6 bases). The CDR3 length is 16 residues. V was trimmed by 0 bases and J by 2 bases, leaving 13 bases between them.

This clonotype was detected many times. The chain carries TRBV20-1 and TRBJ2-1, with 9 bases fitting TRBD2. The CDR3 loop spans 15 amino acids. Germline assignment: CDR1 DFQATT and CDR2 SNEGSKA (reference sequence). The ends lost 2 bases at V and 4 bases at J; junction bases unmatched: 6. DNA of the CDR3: TGCAGTGCTAGACATAGCGGGGGAAGTTACAATGAGCAGTTCTTC. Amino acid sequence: CSARHSGGSYNEQFF.